Detailed here is one T cell receptor beta chain. These data belong to a study of blood T cell repertoires in COVID-19. About the study: COVID-19 samples collected from the United States, Italy and Spain covered acute and convalescent phases. The cDNA or gDNA used as material had been derived from T cells, B-cell-depleted T cells, or PBMCs.

Per the study methods: Amplification of reference gene primers was used by the study to estimate nucleated cell counts. Only in-frame clones appear in the TCRdb table, and some are missing; sequencing was by immunoSEQ multiplex PCR. That table furnishes V, J and clone size, whereas the DNA furnished D and trimming. The sample shows 150,000 to 200,000 clones, 75% to 90% of them seen only once. V was clipped by 3 bases and J by 8 bases; unmatched bases: 2. This CDR3 comprises 13 residues. Germline CDR1 is SGHDT and CDR2 is YYEEEE. This chain joins TRBV5-6 and TRBJ1-2; 12 bases map to TRBD1. Sequenced material: peripheral blood. This receptor was identified in a man in his 60s with acute or convalescent COVID-19. The CDR3 loop is CASSWDRGRGYTF. For the CDR3, the DNA is TGTGCCAGCAGCTGGGACAGGGGGCGGGGCTACACCTTC.